A single sample gave rise to the 15 T cell receptor beta chains below, sequenced in a study of blood T cell repertoires in COVID-19. Sequencing was performed with immunoSEQ multiplex PCR; in TCRdb, only in-frame clones are kept and a portion is missing. Of about 400,000 clones in the sample, roughly 86% are singletons; the top ten hold under 3%. Material: peripheral blood. The receptors shown here come from a human donor in a cohort sampled during active COVID-19.

This sequence joins TRBV7-2 and TRBJ1-3; D is uncertain. Germline V CDR1 and CDR2: SGHTA, FQGNSA. The CDR3 length is 15 residues. Trimming took off 1 base at V and 1 base at J, with 8 bases between the two ends. CDR3 region: CASSLEVRSGNTIYF. The CDR3 DNA reads TGTGCCAGCAGCTTAGAAGTGAGATCTGGAAACACCATATATTTT. Together with reference TRBV7-2 and TRBJ1-3, the CDR3 gives the full variable domain: GAGVSQSPSNKVTEKGKDVELRCDPISGHTALYWYRQSLGQGLEFLIYFQGNSAPDKSGLPSDRFSAERTGGSVSTLTIQRTQQEDSAVYLCASSLEVRSGNTIYFGEGSWLTVV.

The CDR3 DNA follows: TGTGCCAGCAGCGTAGCGTCAGGGGACTATGGCTACACCTTC. It specifies CASSVASGDYGYTF. The chain carries TRBV9 and TRBJ1-2; tentatively, D is TRBD1 (6 bases). CDR3 length: 14 amino acids. CDR1 is SGDLS and CDR2 is YYNGEE in the germline V gene. Trimming pared 0 bases from V and 3 bases from J, leaving 9 bases between.

The rearrangement links TRBV3-1 (or the pseudogene TRBV3-2) to TRBJ2-2, with D possibly being TRBD2 (6 bases). The germline V gene encodes CDR1 LGHDT and CDR2 YNNKEL (reference sequence). The CDR3 is 18 amino acids. V was pared by 2 bases and J by 3 bases, with 19 bases between. The CDR3 region has the DNA TGTGCCAGCAGCCAAATGCCTAGCGAGCTAATGGACACCGGGGAGCTGTTTTTT. Protein sequence: CASSQMPSELMDTGELFF.

This sequence joins TRBV6-2 or TRBV6-3 and TRBJ1-6; tentative D call: TRBD1 (5 bases). Germline lookup yields CDR1 MNHEY and CDR2 SVGEGT. This CDR3 is built from 14 residues. V lost 5 bases to trimming and J lost 7 bases, with 12 bases between them. The CDR3 loop is CASSTGGDNSPLHF. CDR3 sequence (DNA): TGTGCCAGCAGTACGGGGGGTGACAATTCACCCCTCCACTTT.

The chain links TRBV4-1 to TRBJ2-7; 8 bases fit TRBD1. Germline V gene lookup returns CDR1 MGHRA and CDR2 YSYEKL. CDR3 size: 14 residues. The V gene end was trimmed by 3 bases and the J gene end by 4 bases; junction bases not matched to a gene: 5. CDR3 coding DNA: TGCGCCAGCAGCCAGCTCAGGGGGCAGTACGAGCAGTACTTC. Amino acid sequence: CASSQLRGQYEQYF.

The chain couples TRBV24-1 to TRBJ2-7; no reliable D call. With 1 base removed from V and 6 bases from J, the gap between germline ends came to 3 bases. There are 11 residues in the CDR3. The V gene's germline CDR1 is KGHDR and CDR2 SFDVKD. CDR3 bases: TGTGCCACCAGTGATTTCGGCGAGCAGTACTTC. Residues: CATSDFGEQYF.

V and J are TRBV19 and TRBJ2-7, with TRBD2 matching over 11 bases. The germline CDR1 and CDR2 sequences are LNHDA and SQIVND (reference sequence). The junction had 11 bases not matched to a gene; V was cut back by 9 bases and J by 7 bases. The CDR3 contains 14 residues. The CDR3 loop reads CASSPGLAGGEQYF. CDR3 sequence (DNA): TGTGCCAGCTCGCCGGGGCTAGCGGGAGGAGAGCAGTACTTC. Filled out from reference TRBV19 and TRBJ2-7, the complete variable domain reads DGGITQSPKYLFRKEGQNVTLSCEQNLNHDAMYWYRQDPGQGLRLIYYSQIVNDFQKGDIAEGYSVSREKKESFPLTVTSAQKNPTAFYLCASSPGLAGGEQYFGPGTRLTVT.

The chain uses TRBV29-1 and TRBJ1-2, with TRBD1 as a possible D gene (5 bases). The V gene's germline CDR1 is SQVTM and CDR2 ANQGSEA. The CDR3 sequence is 14 residues long. Trimming took 5 bases from V and 4 from J, leaving 17 bases between them. The CDR3 region has the DNA TGCAGCGTTTCCGGGCAAGACAGCCTCTATGGCTACACCTTC. It translates to CSVSGQDSLYGYTF.

This sequence joins TRBV3-1 (or the pseudogene TRBV3-2) and TRBJ1-4, with a tentative D call TRBD1 (5 bases). Deletions cut 4 bases from V and 6 bases from J, with 12 bases between. Germline values: CDR1 LGHDT, CDR2 YNNKEL (reference sequence). The CDR3 totals 14 residues. CDR3 nucleotide sequence: TGTGCCAGCAGCCGAAAGGGAGGGGATGAAAAACTGTTTTTT. Its protein product is CASSRKGGDEKLFF.

The V call is TRBV5-1, the J call TRBJ1-2, with TRBD1 as a possible D gene (5 bases). Trimming removed 4 bases from V and 4 bases from J, with 20 bases in between. This CDR3 contains 16 residues. Germline-derived CDR1 and CDR2 are SGHRS and YFSETQ. The CDR3 DNA sequence: TGCGCCAGCAGCCCTTCGGGACGGGGGTTTCCCTATGGCTACACCTTC. Encoded protein: CASSPSGRGFPYGYTF.

J is TRBJ1-2 and V is TRBV6-5; 7 positions match TRBD1. The CDR3 extends over 14 amino acids. Germline CDR1 MNHEY, CDR2 SVGAGI. The J segment lost 7 bases and the V segment lost 5 bases, leaving 10 bases of the junction unmatched. The CDR3 loop reads CASSTRTGGAGYTF. In DNA form, the CDR3 reads TGTGCCAGCAGTACCCGGACAGGCGGCGCTGGCTACACCTTC.

This chain joins TRBV5-1 and TRBJ2-7, with TRBD1 matching over 7 bases. Germline CDR1 is SGHRS and CDR2 is YFSETQ. The ends lost 3 bases at V and 6 bases at J; junction bases unmatched: 3. The CDR3 sequence is 12 residues long. CDR3 loop: CASSSTGVEQYF. The CDR3, as DNA: TGCGCCAGCAGCTCAACAGGGGTCGAGCAGTACTTC.

The chain joins TRBV5-1 to TRBJ2-7; TRBD1 matches at 9 bases. V lost 4 bases to trimming and J lost 3 bases; unmatched junction nucleotides: 8. There are 15 residues in the CDR3. Germline assignment: CDR1 SGHRS and CDR2 YFSETQ. The CDR3: CASSGAGTGIYEQYF. CDR3 nucleotide sequence: TGCGCCAGCAGCGGAGCCGGGACAGGGATCTACGAGCAGTACTTC. The variable domain in full, with the rest retrieved from reference TRBV5-1 and TRBJ2-7, is KAGVTQTPRYLIKTRGQQVTLSCSPISGHRSVSWYQQTPGQGLQFLFEYFSETQRNKGNFPGRFSGRQFSNSRSEMNVSTLELGDSALYLCASSGAGTGIYEQYFGPGTRLTVT.

The genes are TRBV9 and TRBJ2-7; D not resolved. CDR3 size: 15 residues. The germline gives CDR1 SGDLS, CDR2 YYNGEE. Trimming removed 0 bases at V and 3 bases at J, with 13 bases between. In nucleotides, the CDR3 is TGTGCCAGCAGCGTAGGAATTGGGCAAGGCTACGAGCAGTACTTC. This codes for CASSVGIGQGYEQYF.

CDR3 region: CASSDNTGVGEKLFF. The CDR3 DNA sequence: TGTGCCAGCAGTGATAATACAGGGGTCGGTGAAAAACTGTTTTTT. The chain has TRBV2 and TRBJ1-4; 7 bases agree with TRBD1. Germline V gene lookup returns CDR1 SNHLY and CDR2 FYNNEI. V was pared by 3 bases and J by 7 bases, with 8 bases of the junction left unmatched. There are 15 residues in the CDR3. Supplemented by reference TRBV2 and TRBJ1-4, the full variable domain reads EPEVTQTPSHQVTQMGQEVILRCVPISNHLYFYWYRQILGQKVEFLVSFYNNEISEKSEIFDDQFSVERPDGSNFTLKIRSTKLEDSAMYFCASSDNTGVGEKLFFGSGTQLSVL.